This passage covers 5 T cell receptor beta chains from one sample sequenced in a study of a mutant IDH1 vaccine in newly diagnosed glioma. No antigen has been assigned to these receptors. Clones were sequenced by immunoSEQ multiplex PCR, and TCRdb holds only the in-frame ones, with some missing. The sample shows 20,000 to 25,000 clones, around 80% of them seen only once. Specified time point: week 23, last vaccination. Alongside topical imiquimod, each dose of vaccine comprised 300 ug of mutant IDH1 20-mer peptide. The source was PBMCs, collected from a glioma patient whose treatment included an IDH1 peptide vaccine. These TCRs come from a man aged 25 to 40 with glioma.

The chain joins TRBV6-5 to TRBJ1-1, with 7 bases fitting TRBD1. The CDR3 contains 14 residues. Germline loops: CDR1 MNHEY, CDR2 SVGAGI. Unmatched junction bases numbered 5, after V lost 7 bases and J lost 0 bases. CDR3: CASTQGGLNTEAFF. Written as DNA, the CDR3 is TGTGCCAGCACCCAGGGGGGCTTGAACACTGAAGCTTTCTTT.

Note on this clone: One end of the junction is discordant with germline, which a read error may explain. The chain has TRBV25-1 and TRBJ1-1, with D unresolved. Germline CDR1 and CDR2: MGHDK and SYGVNS. CDR3 length: 11 residues. The chain's CDR3 is CASSEYGDLLF. CDR3 nucleotides: TGTGCCAGCAGTGAATACGGAGACCTTCTGTTT. Full variable domain (remainder filled in from reference TRBV25-1 and TRBJ1-1): EADIYQTPRYLVIGTGKKITLECSQTMGHDKMYWYQQDPGMELHLIHYSYGVNSTEKGDLSSESTVSRIRTEHFPLTLESARPSHTSQYLCASSEYGDLLFGQGTRLTVV.

The rearrangement uses TRBV11-2 and TRBJ1-1; D uncertain. Per germline, CDR1 SGHAT and CDR2 FQNNGV. This CDR3 is 14 amino acids long. With 1 base removed from V and 8 bases from J, the gap between germline ends came to 14 bases. The CDR3 sequence: CASSLGGRPKEAFF. The CDR3 DNA is TGTGCCAGCAGCTTAGGAGGACGGCCCAAGGAAGCTTTCTTT.

V gene TRBV19 combines with J gene TRBJ2-5, with D uncertain. Matching the DNA end better, TRBJ2-7 makes the J call doubtful. CDR1 LNHDA and CDR2 SQIVND come from the germline V gene (reference sequence). The CDR3 is 16 amino acids. The CDR3 nucleotides are TGTGCCAGTAGTATTGTTGGTGGACCTGACTCCTACGAGCAGTACTTC. This codes for CASSIVGGPDSYEQYF.

The chain links TRBV5-1 to TRBJ1-1, with D perhaps TRBD1 (5 bases). Germline V gene lookup returns CDR1 SGHRS and CDR2 YFSETQ. The CDR3 has 14 amino acids. V shed 5 bases and J shed 1 base, with 12 bases lying between them. The DNA of the CDR3 is TGCGCCAGCAGTCGATCGGGGGGGAACACTGAAGCTTTCTTT. The encoded protein is CASSRSGGNTEAFF.